This T cell receptor beta chain comes out of a study of identical twins. Study outcomes and limitations: There were fewer insertions in abundant cord blood beta clonotypes, but memory repertoires showed no such pattern. Alpha sequences out of frame and shared by twins had excess low generation probability.

This clonotype appeared a few times. What it recognizes is unknown. Template switching added a universal primer site; cDNA carried unique molecular identifiers. TCRdb itself ran the 5' RACE reads through MiXCR, one entry per CDR3 protein. The sample includes 640,000 or so distinct CDR3 sequences, 5.5% to 7.5% of them seen just once. This CDR3 spans 13 amino acids. From germline, CDR1 is MGHRA and CDR2 YSYEKL. V lost 4 bases, J lost 8 bases, and 12 bases lay in between. Every donor was a healthy Caucasian. Sequenced material: naive T cells sorted from blood. This sequence was found in a man aged 18 to 29 in good health. The chain joins TRBV4-1 to TRBJ2-1, with D maybe TRBD1 (5 bases). In DNA, the CDR3 is TGCGCCAGCAGCCCGCTACAGGCGCATGAGCAGTTCTTC. Translating it yields CASSPLQAHEQFF.